The clone carrying this T cell receptor (beta chain) has only one observation. Its antigen is not identified. Per germline, CDR1 SEHNR and CDR2 FQNEAQ (reference sequence). Losses at the gene ends were 3 bases for V and 8 bases for J; bases not matched to a gene: 4. The CDR3 loop spans 13 amino acids. This specimen belongs to a study of cytomegalovirus exposure and HLA in healthy donors. Overall study: The Caucasian-associated ancestry cluster held over 80% of a few hundred genotyped donors. Whole-study results and caveats: Immune exposure data for these donors was limited to CMV serostatus. Rarity characterized most TCR sequences, yet some public TCRs appeared in many donors.

Both 60 Vbeta primers and 13 Jbeta primers went into the PCR. Libraries were prepared by immunoSEQ multiplex PCR; TCRdb keeps only in-frame clonotypes and omits some of them. The sample gives roughly 100,000 clones, 60% to 80% of which show up once; 2.5% is in the top ten. The J gene is TRBJ2-1, the V gene TRBV7-9, with 7 bases identical to TRBD2. The source is a man between 35 and 55 years old in good health and CMV-seronegative. The sample was PBMCs. For the CDR3, the DNA is TGTGCCAGCAGCTTGGGTGGGGGGGATGAGCAGTTCTTC. This encodes CASSLGGGDEQFF.